This TCR beta chain comes out of a study of control samples from healthy donors and cancer patients. The assay was immunoSEQ multiplex PCR, and TCRdb's table has in-frame clones only and misses some. The data show 150,000 to 200,000 clones, approximately 93% seen once. V lost 7 bases and J 4 bases, leaving 16 bases between the germline ends. Germline CDR1 is SQVTM and CDR2 is ANQGSEA. The CDR3 has 13 amino acids. The sequenced sample consisted of blood. This clonotype originated in a woman between 40 and 55 years old in good health. V gene TRBV29-1 combines with J gene TRBJ1-2; the D gene is possibly TRBD1 (5 bases). The CDR3 sequence: CSAVSQGRYGYTF. The CDR3 DNA sequence: TGCAGCGCTGTTTCTCAGGGCCGCTATGGCTACACCTTC.